This is a list of T cell receptor beta chains from one sample in a study of shared clonotypes between healthy human individuals. The method was immunoSEQ multiplex PCR; TCRdb's version includes in-frame clones alone and lacks a portion of them. The sample records more than 900,000 clones, approximately 80% being singletons. Sequencing was carried out using memory CD4+ T cells from PBMCs. The source of these receptors is a man aged 18 to 30 in good health. Some clones in this sample may be carry-over from other donors' samples. CDR3s include the opening cysteine and the closing phenylalanine or tryptophan. The order of the fields is clone size, D gene, V gene, J gene, CDR3 DNA, CDR3 protein. D genes are given only for firm matches. Expanded clones get a size class; other rows say once, few or many, or leave the size out.

>few|-|TRBV18|TRBJ1-1
TGTGCCAGCTCAGAAGACAGGAACACTGAAGCTTTCTTT
CASSEDRNTEAFF
>-|-|TRBV29-1|TRBJ1-1
TGCAGCGCAACTAAAGATGTGAACACTGAAGCTTTCTTT
CSATKDVNTEAFF
>-|-|TRBV10-3|TRBJ2-1
TGTGCCATCAAGCAGGGGAATGAGCAGTTCTTC
CAIKQGNEQFF
>once|TRBD1|TRBV6-6|TRBJ2-1
TGTGCCAGCAGTTTCCAACTAGGGACAGGGGATTTTGAGCAGTTCTTC
CASSFQLGTGDFEQFF
>-|-|TRBV15|TRBJ1-2
TGTGCCACCAGCAGAGATCGTGACAGTGGGGGCTACACCTTC
CATSRDRDSGGYTF
>-|TRBD1|TRBV19|TRBJ1-5
TGTGCCAGTATGTCGGGGACAGGGGTTATGGGCAATCAGCCCCAGCATTTT
CASMSGTGVMGNQPQHF
>-|-|TRBV7-2|TRBJ1-1
TGTGCCAGCAGCTTAGTATGGGTTCTCACTGAAGCTTTCTTT
CASSLVWVLTEAFF
>-|TRBD1|TRBV19|TRBJ1-1
TGTGCCAGTAGGGGGGACAGGGGAGAGACTGAAGCTTTCTTT
CASRGDRGETEAFF
>-|-|TRBV5-4|TRBJ2-2
TGTGCCAGCAGCCCCGGATCAGGAGCCTTGAACACCGGGGAGCTGTTTTTT
CASSPGSGALNTGELFF
>-|-|TRBV7-9|TRBJ2-5
TGTGCCAGCAGCTTAGCGGGGGTAGGAGAGACCCAGTACTTC
CASSLAGVGETQYF
>once|-|TRBV30|TRBJ2-7
TGTGGAGTGGGGGTCCTCTACGAGCAGTACTTC
CGVGVLYEQYF
>-|TRBD2|TRBV2|TRBJ2-7
TGTGCCAGCAGCGATAGCGGGAGAATCGACGAGCAGTACTTC
CASSDSGRIDEQYF
>-|TRBD2|TRBV7-2|TRBJ2-1
TGTGCCAGCAGCTCCCGGACTAGCGGAGTCTCCTACAATGAGCAGTTCTTC
CASSSRTSGVSYNEQFF
>-|TRBD1|TRBV5-1|TRBJ1-1
TGCGCCAGCAGCTTAACATACAGGGGGCTGAGCACTGAAGCTTTCTTT
CASSLTYRGLSTEAFF
>-|-|TRBV7-2|TRBJ2-7
TGTGCCAGCAGCCTAACCACCGGGACGGTATCCTACGAGCAGTACTTC
CASSLTTGTVSYEQYF
>few|-|TRBV28|TRBJ1-4
TGTGCCAGCAGTCCTCAGGGGAATACTAATGAAAAACTGTTTTTT
CASSPQGNTNEKLFF
>-|-|TRBV10-3|TRBJ1-4
TGTGCCATCAGTTCCGGAAACAGGGATGAAAAACTGTTTTTT
CAISSGNRDEKLFF
>-|-|TRBV9|TRBJ1-2
TGTGCCAGCAATAGGGGGATCAACTATGGCTACACCTTC
CASNRGINYGYTF
>-|TRBD2|TRBV14|TRBJ2-1
TGTGCCAGCAGCCAAGATGAAGGGCCTAGCGGGGTGAGCTCCTACAATGAGCAGTTCTTC
CASSQDEGPSGVSSYNEQFF
>many|-|TRBV6-1|TRBJ2-5
TGTGCCAGCGCTCGGTCATCGGGGGAGACCCAGTACTTC
CASARSSGETQYF
>once|TRBD1|TRBV4-2|TRBJ1-2
TGTGCCAGCAGCCACTTGGACAGGGAGGCGTCTGGGGGCTACACCTTC
CASSHLDREASGGYTF
>-|-|TRBV11-1|TRBJ2-3
TGTGCCAGCAGCTTAGCCAGGCAGACCACAGATACGCAGTATTTT
CASSLARQTTDTQYF
>-|-|TRBV5-1|TRBJ2-3
TGCGCCAGCAGCTTGGGAGACGGGACTACAGATACGCAGTATTTT
CASSLGDGTTDTQYF
>-|TRBD2|TRBV19|TRBJ2-3
TGTGCCAGTAGTAAATCCCCTAAAGCGGGAGGGTCAGATACGCAGTATTTT
CASSKSPKAGGSDTQYF
>few|-|TRBV29-1|TRBJ2-1
TGCAGCGTTGCGGACTCCGCCAGGGAGTTCTTC
CSVADSAREFF
>-|-|TRBV18|TRBJ2-7
TGTGCCAGCTCACTAGACAGGGAGCAGTACTTC
CASSLDREQYF
>-|TRBD1|TRBV10-3|TRBJ1-5
TGTGCCATCAGTCATGCCGGGACAGGGGACATTCGCAATCAGCCCCAGCATTTT
CAISHAGTGDIRNQPQHF
>-|TRBD2|TRBV5-1|TRBJ2-1
TGCGCCAGCAGCTTGGGCGGGAGTGGGCCCAATGAGCAGTTCTTC
CASSLGGSGPNEQFF
>-|TRBD2|TRBV18|TRBJ2-7
TGTGCCAGCTTATCTAGCGGGGGCTCAACCGAGCAGTACTTC
CASLSSGGSTEQYF
>-|TRBD2|TRBV5-1|TRBJ2-2
TGCGCCAGCAGCTCCTTAGCGGGAGGCCCCACCGGGGAGCTGTTTTTT
CASSSLAGGPTGELFF
>-|-|TRBV4-3|TRBJ2-1
TGCGCCAGCAGCCCAGAGCCCAGGGGAAATGAGCAGTTCTTC
CASSPEPRGNEQFF
>-|-|TRBV30|TRBJ2-5
TGTGCCCGTTCCCAGGGGGAGGGAGAGACCCAGTACTTC
CARSQGEGETQYF
>-|-|TRBV6-1|TRBJ2-3
TGTGCCAGCAGTGAGCGGGAAACTTCAGATACGCAGTATTTT
CASSERETSDTQYF
>-|-|TRBV7-2|TRBJ2-5
TGTGCCAGCAGCTTAGCAGGGGGGGAAGGAGAGACCCAGTACTTC
CASSLAGGEGETQYF
>many|-|TRBV6-1|TRBJ2-7
TGTGCCAGCAGAAGCGGGACAGGTCCAATCTACGAGCAGTACTTC
CASRSGTGPIYEQYF
>-|-|TRBV4-2|TRBJ2-1
TGTGCCAGCAGTCAAGATCTGGCTAATGAGCAGTTCTTC
CASSQDLANEQFF
>-|-|TRBV7-9|TRBJ2-1
TGTGCCAGCAGATCCGGGACAAACAATGAGCAGTTCTTC
CASRSGTNNEQFF
>-|TRBD2|TRBV10-3|TRBJ2-3
TGTGCCATCAGTAAACCGGGACTAGCGGGTGGCACAGATACGCAGTATTTT
CAISKPGLAGGTDTQYF
>few|-|TRBV10-3|TRBJ1-2
TGTGCCATCAGAGCCGGGAACAGTAACTATGGCTACACCTTC
CAIRAGNSNYGYTF
>-|-|TRBV7-6|TRBJ1-1
TGTGCCAGCAGCCGACAACAGGAGAACACTGAAGCTTTCTTT
CASSRQQENTEAFF
>once|-|TRBV5-1|TRBJ2-7
TGCGCCAGCAGCCCGGGGTACACGGCGACCTCCTACGAGCAGTACTTC
CASSPGYTATSYEQYF
>-|-|TRBV25-1|TRBJ2-1
TGTGCCAGCCGGGACACCATCAATGAGCAGTTCTTC
CASRDTINEQFF